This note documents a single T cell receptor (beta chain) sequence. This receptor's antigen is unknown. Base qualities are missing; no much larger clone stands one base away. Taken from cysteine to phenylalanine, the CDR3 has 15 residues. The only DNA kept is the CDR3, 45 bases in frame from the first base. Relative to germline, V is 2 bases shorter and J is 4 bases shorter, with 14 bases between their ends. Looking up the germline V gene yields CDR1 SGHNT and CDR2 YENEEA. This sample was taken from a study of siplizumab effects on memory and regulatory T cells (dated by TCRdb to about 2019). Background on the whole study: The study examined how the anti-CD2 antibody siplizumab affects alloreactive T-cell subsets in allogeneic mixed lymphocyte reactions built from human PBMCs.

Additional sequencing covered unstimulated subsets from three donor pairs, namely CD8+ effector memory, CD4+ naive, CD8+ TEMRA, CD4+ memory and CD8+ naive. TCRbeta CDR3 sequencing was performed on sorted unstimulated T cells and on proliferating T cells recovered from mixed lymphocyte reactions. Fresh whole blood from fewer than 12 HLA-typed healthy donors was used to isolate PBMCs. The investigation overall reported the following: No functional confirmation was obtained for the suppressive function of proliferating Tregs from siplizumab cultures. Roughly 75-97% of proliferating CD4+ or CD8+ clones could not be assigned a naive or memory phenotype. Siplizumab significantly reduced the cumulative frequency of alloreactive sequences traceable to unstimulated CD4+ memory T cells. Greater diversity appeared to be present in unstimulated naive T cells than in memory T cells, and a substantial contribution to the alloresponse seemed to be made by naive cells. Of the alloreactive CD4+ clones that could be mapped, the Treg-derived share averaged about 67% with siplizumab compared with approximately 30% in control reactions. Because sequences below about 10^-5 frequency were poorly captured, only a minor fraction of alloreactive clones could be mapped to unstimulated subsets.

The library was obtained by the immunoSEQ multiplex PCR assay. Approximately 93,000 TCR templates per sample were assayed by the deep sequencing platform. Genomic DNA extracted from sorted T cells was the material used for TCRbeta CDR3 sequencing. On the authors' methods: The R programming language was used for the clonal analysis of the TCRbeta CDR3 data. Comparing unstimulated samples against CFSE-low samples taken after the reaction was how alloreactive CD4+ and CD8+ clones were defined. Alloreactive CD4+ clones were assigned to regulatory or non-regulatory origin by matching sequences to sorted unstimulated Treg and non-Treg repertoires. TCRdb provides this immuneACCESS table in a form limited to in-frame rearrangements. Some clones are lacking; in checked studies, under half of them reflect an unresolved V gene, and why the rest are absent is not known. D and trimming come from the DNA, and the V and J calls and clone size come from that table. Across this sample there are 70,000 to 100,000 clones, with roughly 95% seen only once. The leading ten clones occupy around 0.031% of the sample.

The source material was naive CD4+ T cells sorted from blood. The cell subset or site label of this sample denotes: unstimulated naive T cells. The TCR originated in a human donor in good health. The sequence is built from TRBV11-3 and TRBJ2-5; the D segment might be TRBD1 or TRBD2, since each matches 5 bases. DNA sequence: TGTGCCAGCAGCTTATGGGCAGGGACGGGAGAGACCCAGTACTTC. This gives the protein CASSLWAGTGETQYF.